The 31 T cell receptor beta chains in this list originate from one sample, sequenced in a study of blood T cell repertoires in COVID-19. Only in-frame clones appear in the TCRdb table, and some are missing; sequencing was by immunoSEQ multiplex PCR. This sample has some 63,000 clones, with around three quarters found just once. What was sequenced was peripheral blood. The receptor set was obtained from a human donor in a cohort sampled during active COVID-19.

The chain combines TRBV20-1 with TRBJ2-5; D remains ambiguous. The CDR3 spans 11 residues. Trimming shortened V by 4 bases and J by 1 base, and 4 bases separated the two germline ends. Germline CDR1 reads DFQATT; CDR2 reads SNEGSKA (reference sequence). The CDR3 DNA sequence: TGCAGTGCTACCGGCCAAGAGACCCAGTACTTC. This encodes CSATGQETQYF.

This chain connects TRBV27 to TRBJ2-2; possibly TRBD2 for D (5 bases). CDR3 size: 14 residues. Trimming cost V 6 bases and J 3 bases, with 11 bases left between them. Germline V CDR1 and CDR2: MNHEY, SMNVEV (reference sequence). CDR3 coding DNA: TGTGCCAGCAGGAGGAGGCCGGACACCGGGGAGCTGTTTTTT. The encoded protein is CASRRRPDTGELFF.

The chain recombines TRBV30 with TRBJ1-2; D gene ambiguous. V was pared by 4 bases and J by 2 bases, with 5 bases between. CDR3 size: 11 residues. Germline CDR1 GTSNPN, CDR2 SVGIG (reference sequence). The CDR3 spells CAWTGNYGYTF. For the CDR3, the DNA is TGTGCCTGGACGGGAAACTATGGCTACACCTTC.

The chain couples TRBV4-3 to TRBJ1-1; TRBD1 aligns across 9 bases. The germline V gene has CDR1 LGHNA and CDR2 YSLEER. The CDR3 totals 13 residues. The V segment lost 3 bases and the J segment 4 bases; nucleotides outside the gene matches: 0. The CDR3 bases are TGCGCCAGCAGCCAGGGACAGGGCACTGAAGCTTTCTTT. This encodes CASSQGQGTEAFF.

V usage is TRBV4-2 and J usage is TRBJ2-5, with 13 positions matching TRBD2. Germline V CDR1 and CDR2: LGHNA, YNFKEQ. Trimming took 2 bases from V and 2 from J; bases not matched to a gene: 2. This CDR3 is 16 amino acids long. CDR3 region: CASSQRGLAGQETQYF. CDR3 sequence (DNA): TGTGCCAGCAGCCAACGGGGACTAGCGGGACAAGAGACCCAGTACTTC.

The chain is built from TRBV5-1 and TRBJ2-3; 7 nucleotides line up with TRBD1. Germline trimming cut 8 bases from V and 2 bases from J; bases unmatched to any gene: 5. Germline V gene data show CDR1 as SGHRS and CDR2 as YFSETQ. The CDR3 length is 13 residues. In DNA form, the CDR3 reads TGCGCCAGTCACAGGGGCAACACAGATACGCAGTATTTT. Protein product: CASHRGNTDTQYF.

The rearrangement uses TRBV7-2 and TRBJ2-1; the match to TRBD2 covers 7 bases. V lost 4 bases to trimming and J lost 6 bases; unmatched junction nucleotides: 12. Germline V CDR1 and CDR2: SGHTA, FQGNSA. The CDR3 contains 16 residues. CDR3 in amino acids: CASSSLGGGASNEQFF. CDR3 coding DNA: TGTGCCAGCAGCTCGCTTGGGGGGGGAGCAAGCAATGAGCAGTTCTTC.

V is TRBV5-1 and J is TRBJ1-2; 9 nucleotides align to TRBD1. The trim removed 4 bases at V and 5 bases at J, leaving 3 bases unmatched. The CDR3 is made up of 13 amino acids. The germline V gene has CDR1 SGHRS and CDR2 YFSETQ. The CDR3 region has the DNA TGCGCCAGCAGCCAGGGACAGGGTTATGGCTACACCTTC. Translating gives CASSQGQGYGYTF. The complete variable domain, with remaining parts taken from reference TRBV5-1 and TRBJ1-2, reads KAGVTQTPRYLIKTRGQQVTLSCSPISGHRSVSWYQQTPGQGLQFLFEYFSETQRNKGNFPGRFSGRQFSNSRSEMNVSTLELGDSALYLCASSQGQGYGYTFGSGTRLTVV.

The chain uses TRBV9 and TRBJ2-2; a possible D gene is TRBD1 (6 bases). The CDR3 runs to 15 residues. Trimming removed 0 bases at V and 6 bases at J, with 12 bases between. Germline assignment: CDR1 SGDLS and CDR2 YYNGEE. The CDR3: CASSVVQGQAGELFF. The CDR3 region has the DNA TGTGCCAGCAGCGTAGTGCAGGGGCAGGCCGGGGAGCTGTTTTTT.

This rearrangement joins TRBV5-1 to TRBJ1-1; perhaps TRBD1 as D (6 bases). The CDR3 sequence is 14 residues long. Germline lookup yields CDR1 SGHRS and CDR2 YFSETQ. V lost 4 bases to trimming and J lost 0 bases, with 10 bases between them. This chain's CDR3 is CASSATGMNTEAFF. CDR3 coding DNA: TGCGCCAGCAGCGCGACAGGTATGAACACTGAAGCTTTCTTT.

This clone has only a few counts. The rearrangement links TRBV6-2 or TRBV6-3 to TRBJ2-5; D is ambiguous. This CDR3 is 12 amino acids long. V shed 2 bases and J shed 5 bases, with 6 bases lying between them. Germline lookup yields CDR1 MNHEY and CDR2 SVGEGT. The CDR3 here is CASSYPAETQYF. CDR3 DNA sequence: TGTGCCAGCAGTTACCCTGCGGAGACCCAGTACTTC.

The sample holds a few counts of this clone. CDR3 in DNA: TGTGCCAGCAGCACCAGACAGGAGCATAATTCACCCCTCCACTTT. Translated: CASSTRQEHNSPLHF. The J gene is TRBJ1-6, the V gene TRBV21-1; TRBD1, the table's D call, was not compared with the DNA. TRBV21-1 is listed as a pseudogene. The CDR3 sequence is 15 residues long.

CDR3 DNA: TGCGCCAGCAGCTTGGGACGGAGAGGCATAGATACGCAGTATTTT. This sequence encodes CASSLGRRGIDTQYF. This chain links TRBV5-1 with TRBJ2-3, with unresolved D. Germline V gene data show CDR1 as SGHRS and CDR2 as YFSETQ. CDR3 length: 15 residues. V was trimmed by 0 bases and J by 5 bases, leaving 13 bases between them. The full variable domain, completed using reference TRBV5-1 and TRBJ2-3, is KAGVTQTPRYLIKTRGQQVTLSCSPISGHRSVSWYQQTPGQGLQFLFEYFSETQRNKGNFPGRFSGRQFSNSRSEMNVSTLELGDSALYLCASSLGRRGIDTQYFGPGTRLTVL.

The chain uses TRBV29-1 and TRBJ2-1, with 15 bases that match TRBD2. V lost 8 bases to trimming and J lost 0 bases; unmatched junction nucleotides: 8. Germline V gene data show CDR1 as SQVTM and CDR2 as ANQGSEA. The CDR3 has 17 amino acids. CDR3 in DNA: TGCAGCTCACGGACTAGCGGGAGGGGTTTCTCCTACAATGAGCAGTTCTTC. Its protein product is CSSRTSGRGFSYNEQFF.

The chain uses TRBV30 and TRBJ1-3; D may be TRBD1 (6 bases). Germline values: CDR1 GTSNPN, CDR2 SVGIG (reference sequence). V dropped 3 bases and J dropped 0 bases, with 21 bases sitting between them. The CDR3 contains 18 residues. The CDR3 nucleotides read TGTGCCTGGAGCGTTACGTTCCAGGGGCTATTCTCTGGAAACACCATATATTTT. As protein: CAWSVTFQGLFSGNTIYF.

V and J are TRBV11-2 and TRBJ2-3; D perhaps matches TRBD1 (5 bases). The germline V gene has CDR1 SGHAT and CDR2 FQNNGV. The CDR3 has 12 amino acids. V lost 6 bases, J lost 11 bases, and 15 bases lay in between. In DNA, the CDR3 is TGTGCCAGCAGTTTTACGCAGGGTGGGCAGTATTTT. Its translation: CASSFTQGGQYF.

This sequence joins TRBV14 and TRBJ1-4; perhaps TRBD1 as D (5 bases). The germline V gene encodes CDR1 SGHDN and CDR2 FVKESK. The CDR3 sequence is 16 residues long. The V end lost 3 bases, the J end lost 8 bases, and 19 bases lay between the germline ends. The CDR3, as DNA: TGTGCCAGCAGCCACTATGGGACGCTGGAGGGAGAAAAACTGTTTTTT. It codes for CASSHYGTLEGEKLFF.

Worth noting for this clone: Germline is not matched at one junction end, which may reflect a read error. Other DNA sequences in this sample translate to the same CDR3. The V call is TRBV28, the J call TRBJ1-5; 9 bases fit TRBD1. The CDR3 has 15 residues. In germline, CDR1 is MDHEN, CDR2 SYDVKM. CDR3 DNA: TGTGCCAGCAGTTTGGGACAGGGAGGCAATCAACCCCAGCATTTT. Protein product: CASSLGQGGNQPQHF.

CDR3 in DNA: TGTGCCAGCAGCTTGGACCTCGGACAGGGGGTCGTCCGTGGCTACACCTTC. It translates to CASSLDLGQGVVRGYTF. The chain is built from TRBV5-5 and TRBJ1-2; the match to TRBD1 covers 10 bases. CDR3 length equals 17 residues. Germline lookup yields CDR1 SGHKS and CDR2 YYEKEE (reference sequence). After removal of 0 bases from V and 7 bases from J, the junction contained 12 bases not matched to a gene.

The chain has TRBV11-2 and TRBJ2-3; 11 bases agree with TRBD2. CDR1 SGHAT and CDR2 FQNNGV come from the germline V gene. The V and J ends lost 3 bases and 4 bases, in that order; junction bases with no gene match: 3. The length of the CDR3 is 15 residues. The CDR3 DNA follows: TGTGCCAGCAGCTTCACTAGCGGGAGACCAGATACGCAGTATTTT. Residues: CASSFTSGRPDTQYF.

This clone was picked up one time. The CDR3 sequence: CASWRGTGPNTEAFF. The CDR3, as DNA: TGTGCCAGCTGGCGTGGGACAGGGCCTAACACTGAAGCTTTCTTT. V usage is TRBV19 and J usage is TRBJ1-1, with TRBD1 matching 9 bases. CDR1 LNHDA and CDR2 SQIVND come from the germline V gene (reference sequence). V gave up 9 bases and J gave up 2 bases; unmatched junction bases: 10. The CDR3 contains 15 residues.

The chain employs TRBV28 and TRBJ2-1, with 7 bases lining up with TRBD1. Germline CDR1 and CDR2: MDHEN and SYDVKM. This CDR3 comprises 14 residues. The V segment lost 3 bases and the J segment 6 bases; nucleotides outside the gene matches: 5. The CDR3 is CASSFGNRGNEQFF. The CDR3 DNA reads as TGTGCCAGCAGTTTCGGCAACAGGGGCAATGAGCAGTTCTTC. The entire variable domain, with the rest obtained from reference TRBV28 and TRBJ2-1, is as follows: DVKVTQSSRYLVKRTGEKVFLECVQDMDHENMFWYRQDPGLGLRLIYFSYDVKMKEKGDIPEGYSVSREKKERFSLILESASTNQTSMYLCASSFGNRGNEQFFGPGTRLTVL.

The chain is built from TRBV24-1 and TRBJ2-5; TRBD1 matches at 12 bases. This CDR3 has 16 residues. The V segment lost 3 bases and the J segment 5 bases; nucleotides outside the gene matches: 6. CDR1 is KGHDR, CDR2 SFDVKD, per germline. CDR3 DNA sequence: TGTGCCACCAGTGATCCGGGACAGGGGGCCCGGGAGACCCAGTACTTC. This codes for CATSDPGQGARETQYF.

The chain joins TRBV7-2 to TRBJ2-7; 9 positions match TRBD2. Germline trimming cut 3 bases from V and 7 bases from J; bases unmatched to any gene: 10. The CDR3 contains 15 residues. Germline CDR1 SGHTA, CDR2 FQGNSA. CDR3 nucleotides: TGTGCCAGCAGCTTCCGGGTAGCGGGAGCGGGGGAGCAGTACTTC. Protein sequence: CASSFRVAGAGEQYF.

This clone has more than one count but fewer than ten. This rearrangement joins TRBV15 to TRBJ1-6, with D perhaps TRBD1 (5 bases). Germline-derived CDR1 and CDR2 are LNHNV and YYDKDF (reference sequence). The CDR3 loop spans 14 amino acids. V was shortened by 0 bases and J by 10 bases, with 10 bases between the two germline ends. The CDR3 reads CATSRDAGTSPLHF. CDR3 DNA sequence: TGTGCCACCAGCAGAGATGCGGGGACCTCACCCCTCCACTTT.

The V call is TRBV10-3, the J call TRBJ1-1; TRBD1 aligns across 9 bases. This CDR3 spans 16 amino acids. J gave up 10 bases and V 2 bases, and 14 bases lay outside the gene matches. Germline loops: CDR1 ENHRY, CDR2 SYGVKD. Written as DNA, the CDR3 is TGTGCCATCAGTGAGAGGGGGCGGGGACAGGGTAATGGAGCTTTCTTT. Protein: CAISERGRGQGNGAFF.

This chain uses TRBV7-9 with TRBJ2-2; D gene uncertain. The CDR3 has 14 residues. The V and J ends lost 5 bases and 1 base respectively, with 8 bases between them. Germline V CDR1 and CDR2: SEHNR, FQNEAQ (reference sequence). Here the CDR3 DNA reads TGTGCCAGCAGCCACTCTATGAACACCGGGGAGCTGTTTTTT. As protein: CASSHSMNTGELFF. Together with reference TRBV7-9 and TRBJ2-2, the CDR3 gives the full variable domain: DTGVSQNPRHKITKRGQNVTFRCDPISEHNRLYWYRQTLGQGPEFLTYFQNEAQLEKSRLLSDRFSAERPKGSFSTLEIQRTEQGDSAMYLCASSHSMNTGELFFGEGSRLTVL.

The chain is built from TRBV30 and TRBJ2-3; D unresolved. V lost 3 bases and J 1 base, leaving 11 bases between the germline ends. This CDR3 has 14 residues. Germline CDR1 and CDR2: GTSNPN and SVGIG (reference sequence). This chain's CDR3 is CAWRPAGGTDTQYF. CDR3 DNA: TGTGCCTGGAGGCCTGCCGGAGGCACAGATACGCAGTATTTT.

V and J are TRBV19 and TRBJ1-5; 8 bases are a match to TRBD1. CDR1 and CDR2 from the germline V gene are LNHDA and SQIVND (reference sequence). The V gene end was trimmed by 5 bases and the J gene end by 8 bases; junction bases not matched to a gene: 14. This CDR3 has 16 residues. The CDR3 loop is CASSSRGAGGEEPQHF. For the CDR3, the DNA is TGTGCCAGTAGTTCCCGAGGGGCAGGGGGCGAGGAGCCCCAGCATTTT.

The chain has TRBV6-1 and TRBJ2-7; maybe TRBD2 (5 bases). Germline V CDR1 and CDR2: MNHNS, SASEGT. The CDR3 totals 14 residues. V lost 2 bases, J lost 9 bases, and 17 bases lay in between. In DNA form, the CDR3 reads TGTGCCAGCAGTGAAAGTCGGACGGGGAATCGGCAGTACTTC. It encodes CASSESRTGNRQYF.

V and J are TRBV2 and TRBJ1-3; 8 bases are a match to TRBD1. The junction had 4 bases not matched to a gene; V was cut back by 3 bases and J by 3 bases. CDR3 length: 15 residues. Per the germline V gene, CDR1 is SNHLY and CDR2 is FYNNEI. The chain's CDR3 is CASSDAGGFGNTIYF. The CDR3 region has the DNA TGTGCCAGCAGTGATGCAGGGGGCTTTGGAAACACCATATATTTT.